Listed here are 10 T cell receptor beta chains from one sample, sequenced in a study of Tregs in tolerant kidney transplant recipients. Measured with immunoSEQ multiplex PCR; TCRdb has only the in-frame clones, and not every one. Among about 81,000 clones listed, 91% were seen once. Recipients received nonmyeloablative bone marrow transplants from related graft donors, with transient mixed chimerism. Specimen: CD4+ T cells from blood (PBMCs), collected 24 months after the transplant. These receptors came from a human patient who received a combined kidney and bone marrow transplant. Part of the T cell pool may stem from the graft donor.

The genes are TRBV27 and TRBJ1-2; 11 bases align to TRBD1. This CDR3 contains 17 residues. Germline V lookup: CDR1 MNHEY, CDR2 SMNVEV (reference sequence). V was pared by 2 bases and J by 7 bases, with 12 bases of the junction left unmatched. For the CDR3, the DNA is TGTGCCAGCAGTTTACTCGGACAGGGGGCGACCTTCTCTGGCTACACCTTC. As protein: CASSLLGQGATFSGYTF.

The gene calls are TRBV19 and TRBJ2-1, with 12 bases fitting TRBD2. Germline V gene sequence: CDR1 LNHDA, CDR2 SQIVND (reference sequence). The J segment lost 9 bases and the V segment lost 0 bases, leaving 3 bases of the junction unmatched. The CDR3 runs to 15 residues. The CDR3 DNA is TGTGCCAGTAGTATAGAACGACTAGCGGGAGTTGAGCAGTTCTTC. It encodes CASSIERLAGVEQFF.

The rearrangement uses TRBV5-1 and TRBJ1-1; TRBD1 matches at 12 bases. This CDR3 comprises 14 residues. V shed 3 bases and J 7 bases; nucleotides not matched to a gene: 4. Germline assignment: CDR1 SGHRS and CDR2 YFSETQ. The CDR3 sequence is CASSYGTGGIEAFF. CDR3 DNA: TGCGCCAGCAGCTACGGGACAGGGGGCATTGAAGCTTTCTTT.

Notes on this clone: One end of the junction varies from germline; a read error may be responsible. Other nucleotide sequences in the sample specify the same CDR3. The chain links TRBV30 to TRBJ1-6; D is ambiguous. The CDR3 is 12 amino acids. The germline gives CDR1 GTSNPN, CDR2 SVGIG (reference sequence). CDR3: CAWRFLNSPLHF. The CDR3 DNA follows: TGTGCCTGGCGGTTCTTAAATTCCCCCCTCCACTTT.

This chain connects TRBV14 to TRBJ2-1; 7 bases fit TRBD2. This CDR3 is 15 amino acids long. V dropped 4 bases and J dropped 3; count of bases not matched to a gene: 6. The germline V gene encodes CDR1 SGHDN and CDR2 FVKESK. The CDR3 DNA reads as TGTGCCAGCAGCCTGGCGGGAGTAGGCTACAATGAGCAGTTCTTC. Its translation: CASSLAGVGYNEQFF.

The V and J genes are TRBV19 and TRBJ1-1; TRBD1 agrees at 7 bases. The junction had 9 bases not matched to a gene; V was cut back by 8 bases and J by 6 bases. This CDR3 is 13 amino acids long. Germline assignment: CDR1 LNHDA and CDR2 SQIVND (reference sequence). CDR3 DNA sequence: TGTGCCAGTTCCCAGGGGGTCGGGGCTGAAGCTTTCTTT. As protein: CASSQGVGAEAFF.

The CDR3 reads CASSLPSDKTYEQYF. CDR3 DNA sequence: TGTGCCAGCAGCTTGCCGTCGGACAAGACCTACGAGCAGTACTTC. The chain joins TRBV5-4 to TRBJ2-7; weak D call: TRBD1 (5 bases). From germline, CDR1 is SGHNT and CDR2 YYREEE (reference sequence). V was pared by 1 base and J by 2 bases, with 13 bases between. The CDR3 extends over 15 amino acids.

Notes on this clone: The same CDR3 also results from other DNA sequences found in this sample. This rearrangement joins TRBV7-3 to TRBJ1-6; a possible D gene is TRBD1 (5 bases). Germline V gene lookup returns CDR1 SGHTA and CDR2 FQGTGA. The CDR3 consists of 14 residues. Trimming took 4 bases from V and 7 from J, leaving 11 bases between them. Written as DNA, the CDR3 is TGTGCCAGCAGCTCGGGACTTTCCAATTCACCCCTCCACTTT. Its translation is CASSSGLSNSPLHF.

The rearrangement links TRBV4-1 to TRBJ1-1, with D hard to call. V lost 0 bases to trimming and J lost 4 bases, with 12 bases between them. The CDR3 has 15 residues. Looked up from germline, CDR1 is MGHRA and CDR2 is YSYEKL. The CDR3 sequence is CASSQEGGSGTEAFF. In DNA form, the CDR3 reads TGCGCCAGCAGCCAAGAGGGAGGGTCGGGCACTGAAGCTTTCTTT.

The gene calls are TRBV27 and TRBJ2-3; tentatively, D is TRBD1 (5 bases). The CDR3 loop spans 15 amino acids. Germline values: CDR1 MNHEY, CDR2 SMNVEV (reference sequence). V was pared by 10 bases and J by 0 bases, with 17 bases between. CDR3 residues: CATRTKTASTDTQYF. The CDR3 DNA reads TGTGCCACCCGCACCAAGACAGCTAGCACAGATACGCAGTATTTT.